The 11 T cell receptor beta chains below come from one sample, sequenced in a study of T-cell reconstitution after alpha-beta-depleted transplantation in children (dated by TCRdb to 2016 to 2018). The method was PCR. TCRdb shows the sequencer as Illumina HiSeq 2500. Molecular barcoding was employed in the preparation of TCR libraries, with unique molecular identifiers being used to normalize TCRbeta repertoire quantification. TCRdb trimmed public reads at Q25 via fastp, called clones via MiXCR and kept in-frame beta chains. Every CDR3 protein is listed once, alongside the most common genes and DNA of its rows. In all, the sample holds hundreds of thousands of distinct CDR3 sequences, and 16% of those were seen once. The top ten constitute approximately 1% of the sample. The source material was PBMCs from the stem cell graft donor, sampled from the stem cell graft. Receptors were obtained from a human donor who donated a stem cell graft to a child with acute myeloid leukemia.

This clonotype was seen a few times. CDR3 nucleotides: TGCGCCAGCAGCTTGGTTGGGGACCAGCTTTTCACCTTC. Translating it yields CASSLVGDQLFTF. The chain links TRBV5-1 to TRBJ1-2, with D tentatively TRBD1 (5 bases). The V and J ends lost 0 bases and 13 bases respectively, with 16 bases between them. Germline CDR1 reads SGHRS; CDR2 reads YFSETQ. CDR3 length: 13 amino acids. The full variable domain, rest sourced from reference TRBV5-1 and TRBJ1-2, is KAGVTQTPRYLIKTRGQQVTLSCSPISGHRSVSWYQQTPGQGLQFLFEYFSETQRNKGNFPGRFSGRQFSNSRSEMNVSTLELGDSALYLCASSLVGDQLFTFGSGTRLTVV.

There are many counts of this clonotype. V and J are TRBV20-1 and TRBJ2-3; 7 positions match TRBD1. With 5 bases clipped from V and 5 bases from J, the junction kept 13 bases outside the gene matches. CDR3 length: 15 amino acids. The germline gives CDR1 DFQATT, CDR2 SNEGSKA (reference sequence). The CDR3: CSAEITRGPGDTQYF. Written as DNA, the CDR3 is TGCAGTGCTGAAATAACGAGGGGGCCCGGAGATACGCAGTATTTT.

The table lists this clonotype with many counts. This chain uses TRBV20-1 with TRBJ2-3; possibly TRBD2 for D (6 bases). The V end was cut by 6 bases, the J end by 3 bases, with 25 bases between. Looked up from germline, CDR1 is DFQATT and CDR2 is SNEGSKA (reference sequence). This CDR3 region has 17 residues. The CDR3 nucleotides read TGCAGTGCCCGCGGAGGAGGAGGGAGGATAACGACAGATACGCAGTATTTT. Residues: CSARGGGGRITTDTQYF.

This clonotype was observed at least ten times. The chain employs TRBV27 and TRBJ2-1; D perhaps matches TRBD2 (5 bases). The CDR3 is 17 amino acids. Trimming removed 2 bases at V and 8 bases at J, with 22 bases between. Germline V gives CDR1 MNHEY, CDR2 SMNVEV (reference sequence). As DNA, the CDR3 is TGTGCCAGCAGTTTAATCGAACCGATTAGCGATAGGGATGAGCAGTTCTTC. It codes for CASSLIEPISDRDEQFF.

The table lists this clonotype with a few counts. The chain recombines TRBV6-6 with TRBJ1-2; D is ambiguous. Germline V lookup: CDR1 MNHNY, CDR2 SVGAGI (reference sequence). Between the trimmed V and J ends, which lost 7 bases and 1 base, there was a span of 7 bases. The CDR3 covers 12 residues. The chain's CDR3 is CASTGNNYGYTF. In nucleotides, the CDR3 is TGTGCCAGCACTGGCAATAACTATGGCTACACCTTC.

This chain connects TRBV7-2 to TRBJ1-6, with 7 bases lining up with TRBD1. Germline V gene sequence: CDR1 SGHTA, CDR2 FQGNSA. This CDR3 contains 16 residues. Trimming removed 0 bases from V and 10 bases from J; junction bases left unmatched: 9. CDR3 residues: CASSLATGTVRSPLHF. The CDR3 region has the DNA TGTGCCAGCAGCTTAGCGACCGGGACAGTAAGGTCACCCCTCCACTTT.

V is TRBV10-1 and J is TRBJ1-6; no definite D call. V lost 6 bases and J 0 bases, leaving 15 bases between the germline ends. The germline V gene has CDR1 WNHNN and CDR2 SYGVQD (reference sequence). The CDR3 is 17 amino acids. The CDR3 loop is CASRLRGPSSYNSPLHF. The CDR3, as DNA: TGCGCCAGCAGGCTTCGTGGACCGAGCTCCTATAATTCACCCCTCCACTTT.

In its sample, this clonotype was seen a few times. The chain joins TRBV20-1 to TRBJ1-1, with D possibly matching TRBD1 (6 bases). CDR3 length equals 14 residues. With 4 bases removed from V and 1 base from J, the gap between germline ends came to 13 bases. Germline CDR1 DFQATT, CDR2 SNEGSKA (reference sequence). CDR3 in DNA: TGCAGTGCTACCCCGGGGGCTTGGAACACTGAAGCTTTCTTT. This codes for CSATPGAWNTEAFF.

This clonotype turned up a few times. This chain uses TRBV28 with TRBJ2-5, with TRBD2 matching over 7 bases. This CDR3 has 13 amino acids. The germline CDR1 and CDR2 sequences are MDHEN and SYDVKM. With V trimmed by 6 bases and J by 2 bases, 3 bases remained unmatched. DNA of the CDR3: TGTGCCAGCAGGGGGAGGGCACAAGAGACCCAGTACTTC. This codes for CASRGRAQETQYF.

This clonotype was seen repeatedly, ten times or more. The CDR3 reads CASIWGAEAFF. CDR3 DNA: TGTGCCAGCATTTGGGGTGCTGAAGCTTTCTTT. The V call is TRBV12-3 or TRBV12-4, the J call TRBJ1-1, with D uncertain. There are 11 residues in the CDR3. Trimming left V 7 bases short and J 6 bases short, with 9 bases between.

This clonotype has more than one count but fewer than ten. The genes are TRBV6-1 and TRBJ2-2; D is perhaps TRBD1 (5 bases). The length of the CDR3 is 14 residues. Germline V gene sequence: CDR1 MNHNS, CDR2 SASEGT. With 4 bases removed from V and 7 bases from J, the gap between germline ends came to 13 bases. The CDR3 protein is CASSVNWGSGELFF. The DNA for the CDR3 is TGTGCCAGCAGTGTAAACTGGGGCAGCGGGGAGCTGTTTTTT.